Sequencing of this T cell receptor beta chain was carried out in a study of blood T cell repertoires in COVID-19. Study-level information: T cells, B-cell-depleted T cells, or PBMCs provided the cDNA or gDNA that served as material.

Generated by immunoSEQ multiplex PCR, the TCRdb table keeps only in-frame clones and is missing some. The sample consists of 200,000 to 250,000 clones, around 84% of them appearing once. Trimming took 5 bases from V and 1 from J, leaving 9 bases between them. Germline loops: CDR1 KGHSH, CDR2 LQKENI. The CDR3 extends over 13 amino acids. The source material was peripheral blood. The TCR comes from a human donor in a cohort sampled during active COVID-19. The chain carries TRBV18 and TRBJ2-7; D call uncertain. The CDR3 region is CASSTIRSYEQYF. CDR3 nucleotide sequence: TGTGCCAGCTCAACCATTAGATCCTACGAGCAGTACTTC.